This TCR beta chain derives from a study of T cells in Graves' hyperthyroidism and ophthalmopathy. CDR1 is ENHRY, CDR2 SYGVKD, per germline. This CDR3 has 15 residues. V was cut by 6 bases and J by 0 bases, with 15 bases left in between. TCR beta CDR3 regions were amplified from RNA transcripts. Primed by the HTBI set, a first-round RT-PCR was run on the TCR CDR3. TCRdb ran MiXCR on the multiplex PCR reads and lists one entry per CDR3 protein. There are approximately 600,000 distinct CDR3 sequences in the sample; 13% to 15% occur only once, and over 6% lies in the top ten. The receptor was derived from a woman in her late teens or twenties with Graves' ophthalmopathy. The chain couples TRBV10-3 to TRBJ2-7, with a weak D call TRBD1 (5 bases). The sample comprised blood. In nucleotides, the CDR3 is TGTGCCATCAGAGCCCTAGAAGGGGCCTCCTACGAGCAGTACTTC. Encoded protein: CAIRALEGASYEQYF.